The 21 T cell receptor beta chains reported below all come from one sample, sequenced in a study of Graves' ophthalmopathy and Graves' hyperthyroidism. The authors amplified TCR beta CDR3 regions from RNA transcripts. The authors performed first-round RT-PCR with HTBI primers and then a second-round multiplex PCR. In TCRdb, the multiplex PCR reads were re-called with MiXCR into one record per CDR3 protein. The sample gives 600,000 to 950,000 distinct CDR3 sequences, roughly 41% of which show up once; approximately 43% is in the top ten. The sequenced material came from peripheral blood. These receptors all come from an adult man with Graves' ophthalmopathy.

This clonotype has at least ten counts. The CDR3 is CASTTTGRNSPLHF. CDR3 nucleotides: TGTGCCAGCACCACGACAGGGAGGAATTCACCCCTCCACTTT. The chain combines TRBV12-3 or TRBV12-4 with TRBJ1-6; TRBD1 aligns across 7 bases. The length of the CDR3 is 14 residues. V dropped 7 bases and J dropped 7; count of bases not matched to a gene: 7.

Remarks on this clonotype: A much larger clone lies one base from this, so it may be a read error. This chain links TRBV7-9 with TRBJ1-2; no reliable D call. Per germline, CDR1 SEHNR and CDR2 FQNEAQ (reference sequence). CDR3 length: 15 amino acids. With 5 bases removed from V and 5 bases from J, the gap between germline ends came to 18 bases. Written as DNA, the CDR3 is TGTGCCAGCAGCCAAGGTTTGGCAGGAAGATATGGCTACACCTTC. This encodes CASSQGLAGRYGYTF.

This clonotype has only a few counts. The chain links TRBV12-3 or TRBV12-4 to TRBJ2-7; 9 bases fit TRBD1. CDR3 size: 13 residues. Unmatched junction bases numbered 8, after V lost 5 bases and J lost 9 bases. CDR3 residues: CASSPGTGIGQYF. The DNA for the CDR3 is TGTGCCAGCAGTCCAGGGACAGGGATAGGGCAGTACTTC.

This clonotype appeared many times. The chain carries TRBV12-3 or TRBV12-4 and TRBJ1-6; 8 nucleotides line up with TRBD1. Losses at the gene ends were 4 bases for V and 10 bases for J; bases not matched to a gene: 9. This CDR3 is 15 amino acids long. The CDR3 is CASSSGQGARSPLHF. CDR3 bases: TGTGCCAGCAGTTCGGGGCAGGGGGCAAGATCACCCCTCCACTTT.

CDR3 coding DNA: TGCGCCAGCAGCCAAAGATCCTCGAACACTGAAGCTTTCTTT. Translation gives CASSQRSSNTEAFF. This chain links TRBV4-3 with TRBJ1-1; D unresolved. Per the germline V gene, CDR1 is LGHNA and CDR2 is YSLEER. V gave up 2 bases and J gave up 1 base, with 8 bases separating them. CDR3 length equals 14 residues.

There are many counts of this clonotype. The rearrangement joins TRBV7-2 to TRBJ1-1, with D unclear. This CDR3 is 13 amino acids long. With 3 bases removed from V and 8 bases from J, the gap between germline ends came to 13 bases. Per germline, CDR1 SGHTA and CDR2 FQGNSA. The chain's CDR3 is CASSFPQEAEAFF. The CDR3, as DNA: TGTGCCAGCAGCTTCCCCCAGGAGGCAGAAGCTTTCTTT.

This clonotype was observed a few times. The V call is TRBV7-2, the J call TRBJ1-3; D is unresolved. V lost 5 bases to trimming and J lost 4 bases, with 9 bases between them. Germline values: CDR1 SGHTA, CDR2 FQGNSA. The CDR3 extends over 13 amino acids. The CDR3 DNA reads TGTGCCAGCAGCACTACTCTCGGAAACACCATATATTTT. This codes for CASSTTLGNTIYF.

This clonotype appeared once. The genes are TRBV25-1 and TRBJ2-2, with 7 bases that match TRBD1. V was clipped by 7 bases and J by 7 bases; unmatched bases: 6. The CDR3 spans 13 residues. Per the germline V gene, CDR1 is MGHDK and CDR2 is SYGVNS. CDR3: CASMDRTGGELFF. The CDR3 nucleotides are TGTGCCAGCATGGACAGGACGGGCGGGGAGCTGTTTTTT.

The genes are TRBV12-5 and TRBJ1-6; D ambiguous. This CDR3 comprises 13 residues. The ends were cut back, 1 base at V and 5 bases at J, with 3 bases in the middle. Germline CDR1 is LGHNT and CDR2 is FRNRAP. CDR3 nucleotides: TGTGCTAGTGGTTTGGAGGATAATTCACCCCTCCACTTT. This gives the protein CASGLEDNSPLHF.

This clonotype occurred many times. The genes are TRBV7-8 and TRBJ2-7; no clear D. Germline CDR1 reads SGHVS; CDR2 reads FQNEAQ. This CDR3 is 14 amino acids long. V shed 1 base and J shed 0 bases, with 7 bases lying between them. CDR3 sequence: CASSLVRVSYEQYF. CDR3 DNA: TGTGCCAGCAGCTTAGTTCGTGTCTCCTACGAGCAGTACTTC.

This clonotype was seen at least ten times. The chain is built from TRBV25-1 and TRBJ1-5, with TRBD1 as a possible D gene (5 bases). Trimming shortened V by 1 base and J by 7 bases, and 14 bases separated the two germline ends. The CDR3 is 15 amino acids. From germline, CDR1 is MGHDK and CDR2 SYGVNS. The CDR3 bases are TGTGCCAGCAGTGAATCGGCGGGGGGGGGGCAGCCCCAGCATTTT. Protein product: CASSESAGGGQPQHF. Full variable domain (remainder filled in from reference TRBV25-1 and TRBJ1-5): EADIYQTPRYLVIGTGKKITLECSQTMGHDKMYWYQQDPGMELHLIHYSYGVNSTEKGDLSSESTVSRIRTEHFPLTLESARPSHTSQYLCASSESAGGGQPQHFGDGTRLSIL.

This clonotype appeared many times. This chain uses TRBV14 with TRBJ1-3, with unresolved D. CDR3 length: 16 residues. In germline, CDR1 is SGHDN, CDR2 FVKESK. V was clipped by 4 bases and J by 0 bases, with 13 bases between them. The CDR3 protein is CASSRSLSTSGNTIYF. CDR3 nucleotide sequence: TGTGCCAGCAGCCGGTCTCTCTCTACCTCTGGAAACACCATATATTTT.

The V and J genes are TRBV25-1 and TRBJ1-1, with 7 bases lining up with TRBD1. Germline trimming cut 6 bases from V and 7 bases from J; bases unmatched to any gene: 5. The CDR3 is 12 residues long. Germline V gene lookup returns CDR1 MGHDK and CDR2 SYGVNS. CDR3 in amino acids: CASRKGADEAFF. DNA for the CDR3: TGTGCCAGCAGAAAGGGGGCGGATGAAGCTTTCTTT.

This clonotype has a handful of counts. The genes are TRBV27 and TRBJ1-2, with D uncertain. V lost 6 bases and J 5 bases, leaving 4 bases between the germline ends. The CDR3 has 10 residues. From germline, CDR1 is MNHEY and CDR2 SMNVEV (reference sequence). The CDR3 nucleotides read TGTGCCAGCAGGGTTTATGGCTACACCTTC. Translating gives CASRVYGYTF.

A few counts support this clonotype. The CDR3 coding sequence is TGTGCCAGCAGCCAAGCTATACGTGTTGAAAAACTGTTTTTT. This sequence encodes CASSQAIRVEKLFF. The chain recombines TRBV7-2 with TRBJ1-4; D unclear. The germline V and J ends were trimmed by 5 bases and 7 bases, with 14 bases remaining between them. In germline, CDR1 is SGHTA, CDR2 FQGNSA. The CDR3 sequence is 14 residues long.

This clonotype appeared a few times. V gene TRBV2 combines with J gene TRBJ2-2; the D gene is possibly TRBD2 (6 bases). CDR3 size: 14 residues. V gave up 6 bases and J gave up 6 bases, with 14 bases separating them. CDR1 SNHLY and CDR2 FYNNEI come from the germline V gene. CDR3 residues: CASSLTRTAGELFF. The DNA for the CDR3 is TGTGCCAGCAGCCTGACTAGAACGGCCGGGGAGCTGTTTTTT.

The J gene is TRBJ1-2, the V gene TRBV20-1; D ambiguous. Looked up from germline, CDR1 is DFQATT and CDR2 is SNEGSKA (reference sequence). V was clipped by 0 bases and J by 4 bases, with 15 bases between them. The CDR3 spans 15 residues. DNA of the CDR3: TGCAGTGCTAGAGATGGCAGAAACCGCGTCTATGGCTACACCTTC. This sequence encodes CSARDGRNRVYGYTF.

CDR3 in DNA: TGCAGCGTTGAAGAGGGACGGGTAATCTACGAGCAGTACTTC. It specifies CSVEEGRVIYEQYF. The genes are TRBV29-1 and TRBJ2-7; perhaps D is TRBD1 or TRBD2 (5 bases each). The germline V gene has CDR1 SQVTM and CDR2 ANQGSEA. CDR3 length: 14 residues. V was shortened by 0 bases and J by 3 bases, with 12 bases between the two germline ends.

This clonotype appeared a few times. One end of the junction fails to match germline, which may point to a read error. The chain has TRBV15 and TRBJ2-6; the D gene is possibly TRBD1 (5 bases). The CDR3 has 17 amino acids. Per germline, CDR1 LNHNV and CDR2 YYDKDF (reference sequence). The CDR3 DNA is TGTGCCAGCAGCTTACAAGGGGATTCATCTGGGGCCAACGTCCTGACTTTC. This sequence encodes CASSLQGDSSGANVLTF.

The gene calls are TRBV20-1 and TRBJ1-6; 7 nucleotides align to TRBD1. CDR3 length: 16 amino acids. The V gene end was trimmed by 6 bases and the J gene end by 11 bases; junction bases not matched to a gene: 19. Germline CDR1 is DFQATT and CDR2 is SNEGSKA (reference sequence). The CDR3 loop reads CSASSPIVQGRTPLHF. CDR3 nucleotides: TGCAGTGCCAGCAGCCCTATCGTACAGGGGAGGACACCCCTCCACTTT.

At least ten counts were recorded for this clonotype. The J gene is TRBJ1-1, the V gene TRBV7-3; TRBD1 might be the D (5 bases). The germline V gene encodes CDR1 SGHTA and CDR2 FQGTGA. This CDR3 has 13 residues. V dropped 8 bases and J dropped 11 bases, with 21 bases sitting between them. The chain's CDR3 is CASAPGPGVGAFF. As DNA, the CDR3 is TGTGCCAGCGCCCCGGGACCGGGGGTTGGGGCTTTCTTT.